The sequence of this T cell receptor (beta chain) was determined in a study of blood T cell repertoires in COVID-19. Study summary: Italy, Spain and the United States were the sources of the convalescent and acute COVID-19 samples. Nucleic acid was either cDNA or gDNA, and it came from T cells, B-cell-depleted T cells, or PBMCs.

The ends were cut back, 3 bases at V and 0 bases at J, with 12 bases in the middle. There are 15 residues in the CDR3. Germline V gives CDR1 LGHNA, CDR2 YNFKEQ. In the original workflow: Amplified reference gene primers provided the basis for estimating nucleated cell counts. Generated by immunoSEQ multiplex PCR, the TCRdb table keeps only in-frame clones and is missing some. The DNA was the basis for D and trimming; V, J and clone size are from that table. The sample records approximately 90,000 clones, around 88% being singletons. The chain couples TRBV4-2 to TRBJ2-7, with a tentative D call TRBD2 (5 bases). The TCR originated in a man at least 80 years old with active or convalescent COVID-19. Sequencing input: peripheral blood. CDR3 protein: CASSQGTGSSYEQYF. CDR3 sequence (DNA): TGTGCCAGCAGCCAGGGCACTGGGAGCTCCTACGAGCAGTACTTC.